The 23 T cell receptor beta chains listed next were all sequenced from one sample in a study of regulatory T cells in long-lasting Graves disease. Specified time point: persistent/refractory GD, antithyroid drugs over 5 years with positive TRAb. From PBMCs, RNA was extracted and then used to make the TCR library. Assembly of TCR beta libraries relied on iRepertoire HTBI primers together with Arm-PCR of CDR3 regions. TCRdb passed the multiplex PCR reads through MiXCR, listing each CDR3 protein once. The sample yields around 400,000 distinct CDR3 sequences, around 20% seen once. Sequenced material: peripheral blood mononuclear cells (PBMCs), taken when the disease was refractory, from a patient treated with antithyroid drugs. The source is a female donor with Graves disease.

At least ten counts were recorded for this clonotype. The rearrangement links TRBV3-1 to TRBJ1-1; D is ambiguous. V lost 4 bases and J 1 base, leaving 10 bases between the germline ends. Germline CDR1 is LGHDT and CDR2 is YNNKEL (reference sequence). The CDR3 consists of 14 residues. This CDR3 is CASSLFMGNTEAFF. CDR3 in DNA: TGTGCCAGCAGCCTTTTCATGGGGAACACTGAAGCTTTCTTT.

This clonotype appeared once. This chain links TRBV7-6 with TRBJ2-7; 8 nucleotides line up with TRBD2. The germline V gene has CDR1 SGHVS and CDR2 FNYEAQ. This CDR3 comprises 15 residues. The J segment lost 1 base and the V segment lost 8 bases, leaving 10 bases of the junction unmatched. The chain's CDR3 is CASQLLSGTSYEQYF. In DNA form, the CDR3 reads TGTGCCAGCCAACTACTTAGCGGGACTTCCTACGAGCAGTACTTC. The full variable domain, its missing parts supplied by reference TRBV7-6 and TRBJ2-7, is GAGVSQSPRYKVTKRGQDVALRCDPISGHVSLYWYRQALGQGPEFLTYFNYEAQQDKSGLPNDRFSAERPEGSISTLTIQRTEQRDSAMYRCASQLLSGTSYEQYFGPGTRLTVT.

This clonotype turned up a few times. This chain connects TRBV19 to TRBJ2-7, with 12 bases aligning to TRBD1. Germline V CDR1 and CDR2: LNHDA, SQIVND (reference sequence). Trimming took 1 base from V and 7 from J; bases not matched to a gene: 8. The CDR3 spans 16 residues. CDR3 sequence (DNA): TGTGCCAGTAGTATAGTCACCGGGACAGGGGGCGCAGAGCAGTACTTC. Translated: CASSIVTGTGGAEQYF.

This clonotype was recorded a few times. A read error may produce the germline difference seen at one junction end. The V call is TRBV4-2, the J call TRBJ1-1, with 9 bases matching TRBD1. Germline-derived CDR1 and CDR2 are LGHNA and YNFKEQ. The CDR3 contains 15 residues. The CDR3 region is CASSLAGTGNPEAFF. In DNA, the CDR3 is TGTGCCAGCAGCCTAGCCGGGACAGGGAACCCTGAAGCTTTCTTT.

The rearrangement links TRBV11-2 to TRBJ2-3; D unclear. V was trimmed by 5 bases and J by 0 bases, leaving 12 bases between them. From germline, CDR1 is SGHAT and CDR2 FQNNGV. The CDR3 is 15 residues long. This CDR3 is CASSLNLASTDTQYF. The CDR3 coding sequence is TGTGCCAGCAGCCTAAATCTCGCTAGCACAGATACGCAGTATTTT.

The J gene is TRBJ2-3, the V gene TRBV28; D is unresolved. Germline V gives CDR1 MDHEN, CDR2 SYDVKM. Trimming pared 4 bases from V and 2 bases from J, leaving 10 bases between. This CDR3 has 14 amino acids. DNA for the CDR3: TGTGCCAGCAGTTCCCCTCCCTTCACAGATACGCAGTATTTT. It codes for CASSSPPFTDTQYF.

A few counts support this clonotype. V and J are TRBV11-2 and TRBJ2-7; 12 bases line up with TRBD1. Losses at the gene ends were 5 bases for V and 5 bases for J; bases not matched to a gene: 7. The CDR3 totals 15 residues. The V gene's germline CDR1 is SGHAT and CDR2 FQNNGV. The CDR3 sequence: CASSDPGQGAHEQYF. The CDR3 DNA follows: TGTGCCAGCAGCGACCCGGGACAGGGGGCCCACGAGCAGTACTTC.

This clonotype appeared a few times. The chain uses TRBV5-6 and TRBJ1-1, with D hard to call. Germline V gene lookup returns CDR1 SGHDT and CDR2 YYEEEE. The CDR3 runs to 11 residues. V shed 9 bases and J shed 7 bases, with 13 bases lying between them. CDR3 residues: CATSTSGEAFF. In DNA form, the CDR3 reads TGTGCCACCTCCACCAGCGGTGAAGCTTTCTTT.

The chain employs TRBV20-1 and TRBJ1-3, with a weak D call TRBD1 (6 bases). The CDR3 is 13 amino acids. V lost 6 bases, J lost 0 bases, and 9 bases lay in between. CDR1 and CDR2 (germline): DFQATT, SNEGSKA (reference sequence). The CDR3 loop reads CSAGQVSGNTIYF. The CDR3 nucleotides are TGCAGTGCGGGACAAGTCTCTGGAAACACCATATATTTT.

This clonotype was counted many times. The genes are TRBV2 and TRBJ1-4, with D uncertain. This CDR3 contains 17 residues. V was trimmed by 2 bases and J by 2 bases, leaving 15 bases between them. The germline V gene has CDR1 SNHLY and CDR2 FYNNEI. The CDR3 DNA follows: TGTGCCAGCAGTGAACAAATGGTTTCCCGCACTAATGAAAAACTGTTTTTT. Its translation: CASSEQMVSRTNEKLFF. The full variable domain, completed using reference TRBV2 and TRBJ1-4, is EPEVTQTPSHQVTQMGQEVILRCVPISNHLYFYWYRQILGQKVEFLVSFYNNEISEKSEIFDDQFSVERPDGSNFTLKIRSTKLEDSAMYFCASSEQMVSRTNEKLFFGSGTQLSVL.

The table lists this clonotype with a few counts. The chain combines TRBV13 with TRBJ2-7; D not resolved. The CDR3 is 15 amino acids. V was shortened by 4 bases and J by 2 bases, with 15 bases between the two germline ends. From germline, CDR1 is PRHDT and CDR2 FYEKMQ (reference sequence). The CDR3 loop is CASSSTDPNTYEQYF. The CDR3, as DNA: TGTGCCAGCAGCTCTACCGACCCTAACACCTACGAGCAGTACTTC.

V and J are TRBV7-6 and TRBJ1-1; the D gene is possibly TRBD1 (5 bases). Trimming shortened V by 5 bases and J by 1 base, and 14 bases separated the two germline ends. This CDR3 contains 15 residues. Germline values: CDR1 SGHVS, CDR2 FNYEAQ. The CDR3 nucleotides are TGTGCCAGCAGCCCAGACCCGGGGCGGAACACTGAAGCTTTCTTT. Amino acids: CASSPDPGRNTEAFF. Using reference TRBV7-6 and TRBJ1-1 for the parts outside the CDR3, the full variable domain is GAGVSQSPRYKVTKRGQDVALRCDPISGHVSLYWYRQALGQGPEFLTYFNYEAQQDKSGLPNDRFSAERPEGSISTLTIQRTEQRDSAMYRCASSPDPGRNTEAFFGQGTRLTVV.

The chain is built from TRBV11-2 and TRBJ2-1; 7 bases line up with TRBD2. CDR3 size: 15 residues. Germline loops: CDR1 SGHAT, CDR2 FQNNGV. J was trimmed by 6 bases and V by 3 bases; bases with no gene match: 8. CDR3 in amino acids: CASSLEAGGGNEQFF. In nucleotides, the CDR3 is TGTGCCAGCAGCTTGGAAGCGGGCGGGGGCAATGAGCAGTTCTTC.

In the case of this clonotype: One end of the junction fails to match germline, which may point to a read error. The rearrangement links TRBV9 to TRBJ2-7, with 8 positions matching TRBD2. Germline V lookup: CDR1 SGDLS, CDR2 YYNGEE. The CDR3 covers 14 residues. The CDR3 reads CVSSKTTSVYEQYF. The CDR3 bases are TGTGTCAGCAGCAAGACGACTAGCGTATACGAGCAGTACTTC.

The chain has TRBV19 and TRBJ1-5; D is unresolved. Germline-derived CDR1 and CDR2 are LNHDA and SQIVND (reference sequence). The length of the CDR3 is 13 residues. Trimming removed 5 bases at V and 4 bases at J, with 9 bases between. CDR3 in DNA: TGTGCCAGTAGTCGCCAGCAAAATCAGCCCCAGCATTTT. Amino acids: CASSRQQNQPQHF.

The chain uses TRBV20-1 and TRBJ2-3, with TRBD2 matching 8 bases. CDR3 length equals 13 residues. CDR1 is DFQATT and CDR2 is SNEGSKA in the germline V gene (reference sequence). The junction had 8 bases not matched to a gene; V was cut back by 6 bases and J by 6 bases. CDR3 protein: CSASAGVSDTQYF. CDR3 nucleotides: TGCAGTGCGTCAGCGGGAGTGTCGGATACGCAGTATTTT.

The chain couples TRBV28 to TRBJ2-1; the D gene is possibly TRBD1 (5 bases). The germline V and J ends were trimmed by 5 bases and 1 base, with 15 bases remaining between them. CDR1 MDHEN and CDR2 SYDVKM come from the germline V gene. This CDR3 region has 16 residues. The CDR3, as DNA: TGTGCCAGCAGTACCTCGACAGTTCGATCCTACAATGAGCAGTTCTTC. Protein sequence: CASSTSTVRSYNEQFF.

The chain links TRBV15 to TRBJ2-5; D is unresolved. Germline CDR1 LNHNV, CDR2 YYDKDF (reference sequence). CDR3 length: 15 residues. V was cut by 0 bases and J by 6 bases, with 14 bases left in between. CDR3 in DNA: TGTGCCACCAGCAGAGATGTGACGTCTTTGAAGACCCAGTACTTC. Translating it yields CATSRDVTSLKTQYF.

Comments on this clonotype: A read error may explain this, as a much larger clone is one base away. The chain carries TRBV11-2 and TRBJ1-1, with D tentatively TRBD1 (5 bases). CDR3 length equals 15 residues. CDR1 and CDR2 (germline): SGHAT, FQNNGV. The CDR3 DNA reads TGTGCCAGCAGCAGAAGGGACGGCTTGAACACTGTAGCTTTCTTT. Encoded protein: CASSRRDGLNTVAFF. The variable domain in full, completed from reference TRBV11-2 and TRBJ1-1, reads EAGVAQSPRYKIIEKRQSVAFWCNPISGHATLYWYQQILGQGPKLLIQFQNNGVVDDSQLPKDRFSAERLKGVDSTLKIQPAKLEDSAVYLCASSRRDGLNTVAFFGQGTRLTVV.

This clonotype was picked up many times. The chain recombines TRBV11-2 with TRBJ1-1; D not resolved. The germline V gene encodes CDR1 SGHAT and CDR2 FQNNGV. Trimming shortened V by 1 base and J by 8 bases, and 8 bases separated the two germline ends. The length of the CDR3 is 12 residues. The CDR3 DNA reads as TGTGCCAGCAGCTTAGGTGGGTGGGAAGCTTTCTTT. Encoded protein: CASSLGGWEAFF.

This clonotype has more than one count but fewer than ten. The rearrangement uses TRBV5-1 and TRBJ2-2; 7 positions agree with TRBD2. Germline values: CDR1 SGHRS, CDR2 YFSETQ. Losses at the gene ends were 3 bases for V and 4 bases for J; bases not matched to a gene: 9. The CDR3 is made up of 16 amino acids. CDR3 region: CASSWSAGAGTGELFF. The DNA for the CDR3 is TGCGCCAGCAGCTGGTCCGCGGGAGCGGGCACCGGGGAGCTGTTTTTT. Combining the CDR3 with reference TRBV5-1 and TRBJ2-2 gives the whole variable domain KAGVTQTPRYLIKTRGQQVTLSCSPISGHRSVSWYQQTPGQGLQFLFEYFSETQRNKGNFPGRFSGRQFSNSRSEMNVSTLELGDSALYLCASSWSAGAGTGELFFGEGSRLTVL.

This clonotype was seen repeatedly, ten times or more. The chain employs TRBV7-8 and TRBJ2-3; 7 bases align to TRBD2. The ends lost 4 bases at V and 3 bases at J; junction bases unmatched: 10. Germline CDR1 and CDR2: SGHVS and FQNEAQ. The CDR3 sequence is 16 residues long. CDR3 nucleotides: TGTGCCAGCAGCTCCCTTTCGCGGGAGTTTACAGATACGCAGTATTTT. Its translation: CASSSLSREFTDTQYF.

Remarks on this clonotype: A much larger clonotype is one base distant, so this may be a read error. The chain recombines TRBV11-2 with TRBJ1-4, with D perhaps TRBD1 (6 bases). This CDR3 has 15 residues. CDR1 and CDR2 from the germline V gene are SGHAT and FQNNGV. Here the CDR3 reads CTSSLEGGTNEKLFF. The CDR3 DNA reads as TGTACCAGCAGCTTAGAAGGGGGAACTAATGAAAAACTGTTTTTT.